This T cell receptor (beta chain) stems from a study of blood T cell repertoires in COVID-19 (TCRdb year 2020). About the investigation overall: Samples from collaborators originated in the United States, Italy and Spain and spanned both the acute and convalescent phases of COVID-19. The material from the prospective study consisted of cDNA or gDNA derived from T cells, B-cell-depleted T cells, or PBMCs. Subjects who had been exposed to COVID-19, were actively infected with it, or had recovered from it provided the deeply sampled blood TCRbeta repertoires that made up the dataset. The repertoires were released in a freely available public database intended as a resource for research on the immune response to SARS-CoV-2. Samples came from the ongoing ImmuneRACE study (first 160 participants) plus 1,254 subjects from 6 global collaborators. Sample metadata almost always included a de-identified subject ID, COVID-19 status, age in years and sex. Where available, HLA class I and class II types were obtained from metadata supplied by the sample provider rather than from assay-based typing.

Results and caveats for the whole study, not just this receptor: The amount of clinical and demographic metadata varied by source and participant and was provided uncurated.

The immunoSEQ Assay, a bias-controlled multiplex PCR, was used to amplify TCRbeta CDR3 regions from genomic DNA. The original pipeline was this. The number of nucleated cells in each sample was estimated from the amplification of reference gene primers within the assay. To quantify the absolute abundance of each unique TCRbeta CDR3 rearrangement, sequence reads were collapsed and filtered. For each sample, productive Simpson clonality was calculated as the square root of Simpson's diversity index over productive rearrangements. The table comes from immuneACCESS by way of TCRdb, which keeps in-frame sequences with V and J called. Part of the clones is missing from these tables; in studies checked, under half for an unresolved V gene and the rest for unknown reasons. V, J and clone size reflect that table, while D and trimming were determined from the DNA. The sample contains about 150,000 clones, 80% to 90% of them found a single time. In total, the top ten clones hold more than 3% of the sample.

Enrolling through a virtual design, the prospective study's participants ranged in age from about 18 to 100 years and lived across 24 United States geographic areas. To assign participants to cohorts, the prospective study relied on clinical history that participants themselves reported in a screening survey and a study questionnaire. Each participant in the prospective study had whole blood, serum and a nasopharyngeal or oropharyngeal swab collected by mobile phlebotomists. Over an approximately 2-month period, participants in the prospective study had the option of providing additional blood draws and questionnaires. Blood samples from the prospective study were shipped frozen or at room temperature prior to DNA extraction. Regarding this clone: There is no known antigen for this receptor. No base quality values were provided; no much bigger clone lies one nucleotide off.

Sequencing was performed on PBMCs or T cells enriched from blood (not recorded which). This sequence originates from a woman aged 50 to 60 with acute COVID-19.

The encoded CDR3 is CASSQSYCPRSANEKLFF. The DNA is as follows: TGCGCCAGCAGTCAATCCTACTGCCCAAGATCGGCTAATGAAAAACTGTTTTTT. The rearrangement joined TRBV23-1 to TRBJ1-4, with the identity of the D gene unclear. TRBV23-1 is filed as an ORF, its function uncertain. Its CDR3 holds 18 amino acids, cysteine through phenylalanine. Only the CDR3 part of the read is kept: 54 bases, read in frame from the first base. V is clipped by 0 bases and J by 3 bases, and the sequence between their germline boundaries is 17 bases long.